This paragraph covers one TCR beta chain sequence. Its antigen is unidentified. The sample comes from a study of T cell responses to AZD1222 COVID-19 vaccine. Overall study findings and caveats: Spike-specific TCR breadth and depth grew following two AZD1222 doses. Dominant at 160-218 and 743-854, vaccine-associated CD4 TCRs also spanned spike. White British people made up most donors, females outnumbered males, and clonal diversity was possibly underestimated. Only five to seven AZD1222 recipients were seropositive at baseline.

Clones were sequenced by immunoSEQ multiplex PCR, and TCRdb holds only the in-frame ones, with some missing. The data show some 140,000 clones, more than 90% seen once. The CDR3 runs 16 residues. V lost 3 bases to trimming and J lost 0 bases, with 12 bases between them. Germline V gene sequence: CDR1 SGHRS, CDR2 YFSETQ. This chain uses TRBV5-1 with TRBJ1-4; a weak D match, TRBD1 (6 bases). The clonotype comes from an adult in good health. Sequences were derived from peripheral blood, sampled on day 0 of AZD1222 vaccination. This chain's CDR3 is CASSSTGFATNEKLFF. DNA for the CDR3: TGCGCCAGCAGCTCTACAGGGTTTGCAACTAATGAAAAACTGTTTTTT.